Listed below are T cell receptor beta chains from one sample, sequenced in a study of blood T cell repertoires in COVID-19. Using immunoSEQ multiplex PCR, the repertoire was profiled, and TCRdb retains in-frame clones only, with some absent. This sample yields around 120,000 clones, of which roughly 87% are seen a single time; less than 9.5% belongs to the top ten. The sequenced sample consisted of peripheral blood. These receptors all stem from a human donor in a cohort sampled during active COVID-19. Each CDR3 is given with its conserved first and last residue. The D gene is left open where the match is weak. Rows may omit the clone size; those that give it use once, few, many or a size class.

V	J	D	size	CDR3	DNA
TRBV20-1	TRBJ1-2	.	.	CSARTDYGYTF	TGCAGTGCTAGAACAGACTATGGCTACACCTTC
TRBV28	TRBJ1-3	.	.	CASRRYSFSGNTIYF	TGTGCCAGCAGACGATACAGCTTCTCTGGAAACACCATATATTTT
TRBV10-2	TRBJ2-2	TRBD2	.	CASRDSSGGATGELFF	TGCGCCAGCAGGGACTCTAGCGGGGGGGCCACCGGGGAGCTGTTTTTT
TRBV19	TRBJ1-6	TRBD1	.	CASQETGGNSPLHF	TGTGCCAGTCAGGAGACAGGGGGGAATTCACCCCTCCACTTT
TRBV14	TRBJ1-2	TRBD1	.	CASSQDVRGYGYTF	TGTGCCAGCAGCCAAGATGTCAGGGGGTATGGCTACACCTTC
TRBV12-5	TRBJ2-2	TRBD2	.	CASGSGLAVNTGELFF	TGTGCTAGTGGTTCGGGACTAGCGGTCAACACCGGGGAGCTGTTTTTT
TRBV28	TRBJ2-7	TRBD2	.	CASSPTTGTSDYEQYF	TGTGCCAGCAGCCCCACTACCGGGACTAGCGACTACGAGCAGTACTTC
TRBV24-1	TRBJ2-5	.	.	CATSAQGQETQYF	TGTGCCACCAGTGCTCAGGGACAAGAGACCCAGTACTTC
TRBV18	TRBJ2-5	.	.	CASSPRDTEGETQYF	TGTGCCAGCTCACCCCGGGACACCGAGGGGGAGACCCAGTACTTC
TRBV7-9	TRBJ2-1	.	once	CASSLGGVNGEQFF	TGTGCCAGCAGCTTAGGGGGGGTGAATGGTGAGCAGTTCTTC
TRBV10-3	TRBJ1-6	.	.	CAISETSSYSPLHF	TGTGCCATCAGTGAGACGAGTAGTTATTCACCCCTCCACTTT
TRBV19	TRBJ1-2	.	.	CASYALTGRVYGYTF	TGTGCCAGTTATGCCTTAACAGGAAGAGTTTATGGCTACACCTTC
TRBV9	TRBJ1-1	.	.	CASSFSGNTEAFF	TGTGCCAGCAGCTTCTCAGGGAACACTGAAGCTTTCTTT
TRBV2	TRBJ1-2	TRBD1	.	CASRVTGVNYGYTF	TGTGCCAGCAGGGTGACAGGGGTAAACTATGGCTACACCTTC
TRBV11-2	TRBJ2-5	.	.	CASSLGPLQETQYF	TGTGCCAGCAGCTTGGGCCCGCTCCAAGAGACCCAGTACTTC
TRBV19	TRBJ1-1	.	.	CASVSSGGNTEAFF	TGTGCCAGTGTTTCTTCCGGGGGGAACACTGAAGCTTTCTTT
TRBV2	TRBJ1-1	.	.	CASSLSRTEAFF	TGTGCCAGCTCCCTTTCACGGACTGAAGCTTTCTTT
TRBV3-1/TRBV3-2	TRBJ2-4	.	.	CASSQAFPRENIQYF	TGTGCCAGCAGCCAAGCGTTCCCCCGCGAAAACATTCAGTACTTC
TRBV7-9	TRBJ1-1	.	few	CASWSQGGGEAFF	TGTGCCAGCTGGAGCCAGGGAGGAGGGGAAGCTTTCTTT
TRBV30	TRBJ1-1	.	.	CAWNRQMNTEAFF	TGTGCCTGGAACCGCCAGATGAACACTGAAGCTTTCTTT
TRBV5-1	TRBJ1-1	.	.	CASSWRTGNTEAFF	TGCGCCAGCAGCTGGAGGACGGGGAACACTGAAGCTTTCTTT
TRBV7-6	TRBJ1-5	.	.	CASSPGSGNQPQHF	TGTGCCAGCAGCCCTGGCTCTGGCAATCAGCCCCAGCATTTT
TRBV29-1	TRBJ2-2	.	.	CSVNQGGTGELFF	TGCAGCGTTAACCAGGGGGGAACCGGGGAGCTGTTTTTT
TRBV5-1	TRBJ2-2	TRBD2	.	CASDSGGATGELFF	TGCGCCAGCGATAGCGGGGGGGCCACCGGGGAGCTGTTTTTT
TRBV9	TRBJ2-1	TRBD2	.	CASSVVGLAGGPGNEQFF	TGTGCCAGCAGCGTAGTTGGACTAGCGGGAGGGCCAGGGAATGAGCAGTTCTTC
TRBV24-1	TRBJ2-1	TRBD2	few	CATSDPGLADSYNEQFF	TGTGCCACCAGTGATCCGGGACTAGCGGACTCCTACAATGAGCAGTTCTTC
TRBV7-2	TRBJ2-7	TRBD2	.	CASSSLGGGVVYEQYF	TGTGCCAGCAGCTCTCTGGGCGGGGGGGTCGTCTACGAGCAGTACTTC
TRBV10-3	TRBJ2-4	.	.	CAISESEAEAKNIQYF	TGTGCCATCAGTGAGTCTGAGGCGGAGGCCAAAAACATTCAGTACTTC
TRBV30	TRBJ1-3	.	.	CAWSVAEGPGNTIYF	TGTGCCTGGAGTGTAGCGGAGGGCCCTGGAAACACCATATATTTT
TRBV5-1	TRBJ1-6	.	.	CASRKGEGNSPLHF	TGCGCCAGCAGAAAGGGGGAGGGGAATTCACCCCTCCACTTT
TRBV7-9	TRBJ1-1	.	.	CASSLVQGGTEAFF	TGTGCCAGCAGCTTAGTTCAGGGAGGGACTGAAGCTTTCTTT
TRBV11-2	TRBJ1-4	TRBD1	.	CASRQGTTNEKLFF	TGTGCCAGTCGACAGGGCACAACTAATGAAAAACTGTTTTTT
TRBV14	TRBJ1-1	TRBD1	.	CASSPTGATEAFF	TGTGCCAGCAGCCCCACAGGGGCCACTGAAGCTTTCTTT
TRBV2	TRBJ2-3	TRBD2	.	CASTPTSGSGTQYF	TGTGCCAGCACCCCAACTAGCGGGAGTGGTACGCAGTATTTT
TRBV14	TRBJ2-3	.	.	CASSQVSFRRGHTDTQYF	TGTGCCAGCAGCCAAGTTTCTTTTAGGAGGGGGCACACAGATACGCAGTATTTT
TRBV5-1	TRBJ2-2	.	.	CASSLVGRTNTGELFF	TGCGCCAGCAGCTTGGTTGGCAGAACGAACACCGGGGAGCTGTTTTTT
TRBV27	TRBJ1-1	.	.	CASSLSIWAAMNTEAFF	TGTGCCAGCAGTTTATCGATATGGGCAGCCATGAACACTGAAGCTTTCTTT
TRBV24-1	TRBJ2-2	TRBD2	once	CATSDRTSGRSGELFF	TGTGCCACCAGTGACAGGACTAGCGGGAGGTCCGGGGAGCTGTTTTTT
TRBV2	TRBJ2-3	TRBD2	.	CASCLIAGARDTQYF	TGTGCCAGCTGTCTGATAGCGGGGGCCCGAGATACGCAGTATTTT
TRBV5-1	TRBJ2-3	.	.	CASSLGVSSSSTDTQYF	TGCGCCAGCAGCTTGGGTGTATCCTCCTCTAGCACAGATACGCAGTATTTT
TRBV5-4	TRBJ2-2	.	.	CASSLVGSSGELFF	TGTGCCAGCAGCTTGGTGGGTAGCTCCGGGGAGCTGTTTTTT
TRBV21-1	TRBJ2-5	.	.	CASPPLGAGMSPYQETQYF	TGTGCCAGCCCCCCTCTCGGGGCGGGGATGTCCCCGTACCAAGAGACCCAGTACTTC
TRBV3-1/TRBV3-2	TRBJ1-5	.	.	CASSHDRVQPQHF	TGTGCCAGCAGCCATGACAGAGTTCAGCCCCAGCATTTT
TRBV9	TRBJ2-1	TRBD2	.	CASSQRTSSNNEQFF	TGTGCCAGCAGCCAGCGGACTAGCTCGAACAATGAGCAGTTCTTC
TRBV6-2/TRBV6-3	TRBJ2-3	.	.	CASSYLFSTDTQYF	TGTGCCAGCAGTTACTTATTTAGCACAGATACGCAGTATTTT
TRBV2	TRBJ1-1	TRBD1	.	CASTSLGTDEEAFF	TGTGCCAGCACCTCACTCGGGACAGACGAAGAAGCTTTCTTT
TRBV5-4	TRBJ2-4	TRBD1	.	CASSLAGGSAKNIQYF	TGTGCCAGCAGCTTGGCAGGGGGCTCTGCCAAAAACATTCAGTACTTC
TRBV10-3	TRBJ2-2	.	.	CAISAAGTNTGELFF	TGTGCCATCAGTGCGGCAGGAACGAACACCGGGGAGCTGTTTTTT
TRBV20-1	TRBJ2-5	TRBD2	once	CSASQTSGRPGETQYF	TGCAGTGCTAGTCAAACTAGCGGGAGGCCCGGGGAGACCCAGTACTTC
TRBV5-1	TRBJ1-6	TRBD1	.	CASSLPGGEGSPLHF	TGCGCCAGCAGCTTACCAGGGGGCGAGGGGTCACCCCTCCACTTT
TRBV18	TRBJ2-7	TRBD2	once	CASSPGTGLAQSYEQYF	TGTGCCAGCTCACCCGGTACGGGACTAGCGCAATCCTACGAGCAGTACTTC
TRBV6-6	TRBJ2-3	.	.	CASTQNRATDTQYF	TGTGCCAGCACCCAGAACAGGGCGACAGATACGCAGTATTTT
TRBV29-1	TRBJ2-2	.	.	CSVVLTANTGELFF	TGCAGCGTTGTACTTACAGCGAACACCGGGGAGCTGTTTTTT